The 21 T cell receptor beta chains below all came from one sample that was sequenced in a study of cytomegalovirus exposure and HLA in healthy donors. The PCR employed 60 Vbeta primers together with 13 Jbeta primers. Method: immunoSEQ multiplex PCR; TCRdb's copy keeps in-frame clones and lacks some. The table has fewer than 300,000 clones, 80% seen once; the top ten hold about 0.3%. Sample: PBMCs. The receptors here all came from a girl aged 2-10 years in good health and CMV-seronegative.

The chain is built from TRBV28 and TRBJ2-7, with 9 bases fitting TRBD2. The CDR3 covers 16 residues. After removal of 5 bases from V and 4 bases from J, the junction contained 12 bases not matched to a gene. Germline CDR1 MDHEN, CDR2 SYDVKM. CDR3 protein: CASSPLEAGGRYEQYF. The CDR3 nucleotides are TGTGCCAGCAGTCCCCTGGAAGCGGGGGGCAGGTACGAGCAGTACTTC.

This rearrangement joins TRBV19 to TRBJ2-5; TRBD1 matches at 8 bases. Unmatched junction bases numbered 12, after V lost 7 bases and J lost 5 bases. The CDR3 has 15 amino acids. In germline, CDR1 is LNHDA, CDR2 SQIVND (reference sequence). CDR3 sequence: CASMEDRERPETQYF. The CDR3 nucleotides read TGTGCCAGTATGGAGGACAGGGAACGCCCGGAGACCCAGTACTTC.

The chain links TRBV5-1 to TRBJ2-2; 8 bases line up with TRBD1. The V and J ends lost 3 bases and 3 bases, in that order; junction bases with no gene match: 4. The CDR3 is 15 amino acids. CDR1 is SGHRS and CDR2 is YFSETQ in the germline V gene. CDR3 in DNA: TGCGCCAGCAGCTGGACAGGGAGTTACACCGGGGAGCTGTTTTTT. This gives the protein CASSWTGSYTGELFF.

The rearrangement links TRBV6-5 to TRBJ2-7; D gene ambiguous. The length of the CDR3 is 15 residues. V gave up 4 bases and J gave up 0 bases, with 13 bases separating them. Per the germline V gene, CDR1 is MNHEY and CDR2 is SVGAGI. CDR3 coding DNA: TGTGCCAGCAGTTCCTCGCTACGACTCTCCTACGAGCAGTACTTC. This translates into CASSSSLRLSYEQYF.

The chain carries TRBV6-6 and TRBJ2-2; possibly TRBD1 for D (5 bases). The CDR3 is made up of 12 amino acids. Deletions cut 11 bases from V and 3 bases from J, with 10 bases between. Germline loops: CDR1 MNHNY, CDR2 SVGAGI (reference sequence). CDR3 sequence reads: CAARAYTGELFF. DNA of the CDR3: TGTGCCGCCAGGGCCTACACCGGGGAGCTGTTTTTT.

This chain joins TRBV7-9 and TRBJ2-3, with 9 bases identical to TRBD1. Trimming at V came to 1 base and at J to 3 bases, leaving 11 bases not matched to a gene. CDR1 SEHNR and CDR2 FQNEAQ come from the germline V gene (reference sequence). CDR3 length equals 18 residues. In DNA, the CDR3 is TGTGCCAGCAGCTTAGGCCGGACAGGGGCGGGCGGGACAGATACGCAGTATTTT. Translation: CASSLGRTGAGGTDTQYF. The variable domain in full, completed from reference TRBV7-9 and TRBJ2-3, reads DTGVSQNPRHKITKRGQNVTFRCDPISEHNRLYWYRQTLGQGPEFLTYFQNEAQLEKSRLLSDRFSAERPKGSFSTLEIQRTEQGDSAMYLCASSLGRTGAGGTDTQYFGPGTRLTVL.

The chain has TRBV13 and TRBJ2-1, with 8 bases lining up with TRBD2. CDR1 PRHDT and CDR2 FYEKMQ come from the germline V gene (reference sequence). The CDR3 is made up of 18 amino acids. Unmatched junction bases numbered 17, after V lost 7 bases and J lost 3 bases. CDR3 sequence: CASTNSFEVLADYNEQFF. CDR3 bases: TGTGCCAGCACCAACAGCTTCGAGGTACTAGCGGACTACAATGAGCAGTTCTTC.

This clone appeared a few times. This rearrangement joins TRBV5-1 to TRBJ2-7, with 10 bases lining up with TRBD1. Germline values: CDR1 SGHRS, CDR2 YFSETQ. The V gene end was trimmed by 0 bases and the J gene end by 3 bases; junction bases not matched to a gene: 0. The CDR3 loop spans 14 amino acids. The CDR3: CASSLGTGGYEQYF. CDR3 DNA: TGCGCCAGCAGCTTGGGGACAGGGGGCTACGAGCAGTACTTC.

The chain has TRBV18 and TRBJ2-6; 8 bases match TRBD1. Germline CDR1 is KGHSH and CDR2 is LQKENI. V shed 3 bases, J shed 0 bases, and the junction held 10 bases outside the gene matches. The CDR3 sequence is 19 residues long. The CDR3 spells CASSPRQGSFHSGANVLTF. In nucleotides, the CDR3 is TGTGCCAGCTCACCCAGACAGGGGTCCTTTCACTCTGGGGCCAACGTCCTGACTTTC.

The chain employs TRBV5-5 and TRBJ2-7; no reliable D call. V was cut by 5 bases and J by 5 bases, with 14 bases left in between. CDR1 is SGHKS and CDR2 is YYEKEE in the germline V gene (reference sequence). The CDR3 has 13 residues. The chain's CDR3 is CASSPPRRHEQYF. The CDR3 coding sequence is TGTGCCAGCAGTCCCCCCCGGCGGCACGAGCAGTACTTC.

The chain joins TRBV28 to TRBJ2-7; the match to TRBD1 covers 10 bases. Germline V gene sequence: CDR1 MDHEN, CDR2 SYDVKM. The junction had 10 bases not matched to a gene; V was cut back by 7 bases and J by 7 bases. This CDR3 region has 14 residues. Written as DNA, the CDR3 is TGTGCCAGCACCTCCGGGACAGGGGTGGAAGAGCAGTACTTC. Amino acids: CASTSGTGVEEQYF.

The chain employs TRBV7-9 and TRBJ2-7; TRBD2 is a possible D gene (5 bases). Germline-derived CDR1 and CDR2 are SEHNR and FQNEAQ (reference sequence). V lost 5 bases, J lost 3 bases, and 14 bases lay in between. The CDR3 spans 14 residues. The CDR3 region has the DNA TGTGCCAGCAGCCGTACTAGTCTAGGCTACGAGCAGTACTTC. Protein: CASSRTSLGYEQYF.

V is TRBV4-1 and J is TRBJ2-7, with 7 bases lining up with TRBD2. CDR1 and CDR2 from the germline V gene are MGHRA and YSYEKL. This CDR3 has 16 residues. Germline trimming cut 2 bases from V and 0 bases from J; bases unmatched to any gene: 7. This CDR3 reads CASSQIPAGSSYEQYF. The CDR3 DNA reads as TGCGCCAGCAGCCAAATCCCAGCGGGGAGCTCCTACGAGCAGTACTTC.

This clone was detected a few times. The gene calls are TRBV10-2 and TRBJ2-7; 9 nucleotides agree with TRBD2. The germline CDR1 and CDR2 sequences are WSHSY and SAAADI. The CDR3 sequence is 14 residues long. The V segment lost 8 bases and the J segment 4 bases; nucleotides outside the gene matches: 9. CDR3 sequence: CASAGGGRAYEQYF. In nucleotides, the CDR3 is TGCGCCAGCGCGGGGGGCGGGAGGGCGTACGAGCAGTACTTC.

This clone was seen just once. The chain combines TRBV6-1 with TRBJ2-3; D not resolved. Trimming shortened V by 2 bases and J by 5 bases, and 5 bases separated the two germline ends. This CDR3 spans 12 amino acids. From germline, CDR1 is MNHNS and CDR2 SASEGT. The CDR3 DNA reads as TGTGCCAGCAGTGAATACAAAGATACGCAGTATTTT. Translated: CASSEYKDTQYF.

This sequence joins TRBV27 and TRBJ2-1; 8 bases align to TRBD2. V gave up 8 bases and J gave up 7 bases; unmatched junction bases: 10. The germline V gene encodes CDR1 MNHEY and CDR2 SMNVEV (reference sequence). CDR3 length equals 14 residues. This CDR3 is CASARRGLVNEQFF. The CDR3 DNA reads TGTGCCAGCGCAAGGAGGGGACTAGTGAATGAGCAGTTCTTC.

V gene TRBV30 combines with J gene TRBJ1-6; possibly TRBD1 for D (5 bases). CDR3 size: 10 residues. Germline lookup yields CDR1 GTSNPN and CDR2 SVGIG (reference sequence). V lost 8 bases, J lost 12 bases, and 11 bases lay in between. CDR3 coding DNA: TGTGCCCTGGGGCTAGTACCCCTCCACTTT. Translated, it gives CALGLVPLHF.

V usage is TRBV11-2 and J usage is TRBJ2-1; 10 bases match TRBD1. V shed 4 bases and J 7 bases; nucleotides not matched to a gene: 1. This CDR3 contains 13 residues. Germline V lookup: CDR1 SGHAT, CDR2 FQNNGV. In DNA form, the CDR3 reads TGTGCCAGCAGCTCGGGACAGGGGAATGAGCAGTTCTTC. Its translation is CASSSGQGNEQFF.

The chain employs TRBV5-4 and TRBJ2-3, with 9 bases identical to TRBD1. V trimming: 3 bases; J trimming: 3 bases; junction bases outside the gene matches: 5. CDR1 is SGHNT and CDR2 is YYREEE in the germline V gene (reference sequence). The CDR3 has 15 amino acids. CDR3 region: CASSYWTGETDTQYF. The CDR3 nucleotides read TGTGCCAGCAGCTACTGGACAGGGGAGACAGATACGCAGTATTTT. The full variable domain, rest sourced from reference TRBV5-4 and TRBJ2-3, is ETGVTQSPTHLIKTRGQQVTLRCSSQSGHNTVSWYQQALGQGPQFIFQYYREEENGRGNFPPRFSGLQFPNYSSELNVNALELDDSALYLCASSYWTGETDTQYFGPGTRLTVL.

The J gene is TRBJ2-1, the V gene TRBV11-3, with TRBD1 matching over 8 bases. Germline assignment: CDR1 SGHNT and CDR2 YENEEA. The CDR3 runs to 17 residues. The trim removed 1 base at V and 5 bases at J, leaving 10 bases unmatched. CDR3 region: CASSLAWGTGENNEQFF. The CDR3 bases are TGTGCCAGCAGCTTAGCTTGGGGGACAGGAGAAAACAATGAGCAGTTCTTC.

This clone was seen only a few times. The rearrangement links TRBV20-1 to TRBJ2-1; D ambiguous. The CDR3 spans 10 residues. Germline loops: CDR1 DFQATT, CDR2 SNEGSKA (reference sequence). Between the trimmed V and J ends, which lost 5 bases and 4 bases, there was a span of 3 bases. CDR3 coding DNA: TGCAGTGCTCCTTACAATGAGCAGTTCTTC. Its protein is CSAPYNEQFF.